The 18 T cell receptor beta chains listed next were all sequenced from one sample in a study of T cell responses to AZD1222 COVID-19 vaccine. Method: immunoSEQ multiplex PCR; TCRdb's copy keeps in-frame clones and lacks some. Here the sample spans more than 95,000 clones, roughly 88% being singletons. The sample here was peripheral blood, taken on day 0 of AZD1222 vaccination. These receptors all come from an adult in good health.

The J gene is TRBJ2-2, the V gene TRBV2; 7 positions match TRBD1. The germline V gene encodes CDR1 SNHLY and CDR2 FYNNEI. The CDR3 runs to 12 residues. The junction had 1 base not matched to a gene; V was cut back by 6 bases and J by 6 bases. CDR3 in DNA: TGTGCCAGCAGGACAGGGCCCGGGGAGCTGTTTTTT. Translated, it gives CASRTGPGELFF.

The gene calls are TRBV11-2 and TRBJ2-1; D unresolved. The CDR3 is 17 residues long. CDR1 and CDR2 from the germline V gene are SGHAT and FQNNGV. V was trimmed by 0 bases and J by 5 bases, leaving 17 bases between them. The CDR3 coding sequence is TGTGCCAGCAGCTTAGATAGTAGCTTTCCGGGCCACAATGAGCAGTTCTTC. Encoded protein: CASSLDSSFPGHNEQFF.

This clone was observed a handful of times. The CDR3 DNA reads as TGTGCCAGCAGCTTGGAGTCTTACAGCGTGACCTTC. Its protein is CASSLESYSVTF. The chain has TRBV5-5 and TRBJ1-2, with D hard to call. Germline CDR1 is SGHKS and CDR2 is YYEKEE (reference sequence). CDR3 length equals 12 residues. The V and J ends lost 0 bases and 14 bases respectively, with 14 bases between them.

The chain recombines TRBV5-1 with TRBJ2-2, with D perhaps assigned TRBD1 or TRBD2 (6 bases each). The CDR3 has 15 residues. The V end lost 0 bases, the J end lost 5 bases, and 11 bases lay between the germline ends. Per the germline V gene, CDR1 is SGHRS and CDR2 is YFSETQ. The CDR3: CASSLALGGTGELFF. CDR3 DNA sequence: TGCGCCAGCAGCTTGGCCCTAGGGGGGACCGGGGAGCTGTTTTTT.

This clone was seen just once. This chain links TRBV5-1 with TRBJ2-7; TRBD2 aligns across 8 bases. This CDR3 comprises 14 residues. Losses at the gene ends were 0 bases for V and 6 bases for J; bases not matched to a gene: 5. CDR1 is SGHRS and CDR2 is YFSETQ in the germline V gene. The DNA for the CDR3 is TGCGCCAGCAGCTTGGAATTTGCGGGGGGCGAGCAGTACTTC. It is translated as CASSLEFAGGEQYF.

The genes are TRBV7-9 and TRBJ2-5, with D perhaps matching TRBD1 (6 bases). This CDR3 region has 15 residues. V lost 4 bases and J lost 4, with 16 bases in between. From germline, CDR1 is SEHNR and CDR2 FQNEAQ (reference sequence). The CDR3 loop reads CASSYPFEGGETQYF. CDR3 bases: TGTGCCAGCAGCTACCCGTTTGAAGGGGGAGAGACCCAGTACTTC.

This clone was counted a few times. CDR3 bases: TGTGCCAGCAGCCACCTAGCGGGGGGGGTCATTGAGGAGCTGTTTTTT. Its protein is CASSHLAGGVIEELFF. The chain employs TRBV11-2 and TRBJ2-2, with TRBD2 matching over 12 bases. Germline CDR1 and CDR2: SGHAT and FQNNGV. Germline trimming cut 5 bases from V and 10 bases from J; bases unmatched to any gene: 11. The CDR3 runs 16 residues. Together with reference TRBV11-2 and TRBJ2-2, the CDR3 gives the full variable domain: EAGVAQSPRYKIIEKRQSVAFWCNPISGHATLYWYQQILGQGPKLLIQFQNNGVVDDSQLPKDRFSAERLKGVDSTLKIQPAKLEDSAVYLCASSHLAGGVIEELFFGEGSRLTVL.

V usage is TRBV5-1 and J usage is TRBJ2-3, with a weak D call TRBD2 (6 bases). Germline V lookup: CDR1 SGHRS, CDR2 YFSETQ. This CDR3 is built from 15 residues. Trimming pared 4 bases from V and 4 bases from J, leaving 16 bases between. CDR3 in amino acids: CASSPRGAGPDTQYF. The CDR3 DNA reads TGCGCCAGCAGCCCCCGCGGAGCGGGCCCAGATACGCAGTATTTT.

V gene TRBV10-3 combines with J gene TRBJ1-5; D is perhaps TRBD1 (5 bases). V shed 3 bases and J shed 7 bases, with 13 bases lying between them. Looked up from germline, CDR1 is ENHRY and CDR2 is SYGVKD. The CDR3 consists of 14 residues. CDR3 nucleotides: TGTGCCATCAGTGATCAGGGAGAAGGACAGCCCCAGCATTTT. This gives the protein CAISDQGEGQPQHF.

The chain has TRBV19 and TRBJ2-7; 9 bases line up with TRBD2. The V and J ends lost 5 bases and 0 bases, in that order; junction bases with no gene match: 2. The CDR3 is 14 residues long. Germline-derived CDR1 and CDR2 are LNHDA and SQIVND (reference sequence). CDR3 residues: CASSFSGSSYEQYF. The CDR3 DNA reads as TGTGCCAGTAGTTTTAGCGGGAGCTCCTACGAGCAGTACTTC. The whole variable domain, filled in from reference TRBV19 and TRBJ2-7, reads DGGITQSPKYLFRKEGQNVTLSCEQNLNHDAMYWYRQDPGQGLRLIYYSQIVNDFQKGDIAEGYSVSREKKESFPLTVTSAQKNPTAFYLCASSFSGSSYEQYFGPGTRLTVT.

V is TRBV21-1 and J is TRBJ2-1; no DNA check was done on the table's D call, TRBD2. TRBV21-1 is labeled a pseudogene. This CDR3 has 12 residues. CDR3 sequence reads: CATGRANNEQFF. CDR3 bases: TGTGCCACCGGGAGGGCAAACAATGAGCAGTTCTTC.

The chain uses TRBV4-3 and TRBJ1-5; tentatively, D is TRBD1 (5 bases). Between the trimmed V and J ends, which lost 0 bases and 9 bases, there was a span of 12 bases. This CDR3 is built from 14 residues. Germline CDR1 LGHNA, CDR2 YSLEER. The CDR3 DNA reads TGCGCCAGCAGCCAAGATAGGCGGGGGGTGCCCCAGCATTTT. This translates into CASSQDRRGVPQHF.

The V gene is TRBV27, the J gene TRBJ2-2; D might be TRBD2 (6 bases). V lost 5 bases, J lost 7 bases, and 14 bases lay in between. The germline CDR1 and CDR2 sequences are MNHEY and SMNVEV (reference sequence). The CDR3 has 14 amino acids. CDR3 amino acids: CASSLRGGIGELFF. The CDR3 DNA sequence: TGTGCCAGCAGTCTTAGGGGCGGGATCGGGGAGCTGTTTTTT.

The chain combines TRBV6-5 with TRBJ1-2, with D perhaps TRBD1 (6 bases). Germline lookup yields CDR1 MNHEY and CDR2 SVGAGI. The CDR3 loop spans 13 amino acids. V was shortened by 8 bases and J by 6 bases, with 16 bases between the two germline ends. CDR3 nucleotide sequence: TGTGCCAGCCGAGTACAGGGCCACCATGGCTACACCTTC. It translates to CASRVQGHHGYTF.

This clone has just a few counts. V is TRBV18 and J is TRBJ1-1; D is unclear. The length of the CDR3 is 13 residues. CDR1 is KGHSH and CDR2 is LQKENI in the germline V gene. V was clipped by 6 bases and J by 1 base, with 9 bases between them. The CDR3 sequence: CASSAQQNTEAFF. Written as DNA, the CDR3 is TGTGCCAGCTCCGCGCAGCAGAACACTGAAGCTTTCTTT. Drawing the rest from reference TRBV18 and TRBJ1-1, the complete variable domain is NAGVMQNPRHLVRRRGQEARLRCSPMKGHSHVYWYRQLPEEGLKFMVYLQKENIIDESGMPKERFSAEFPKEGPSILRIQQVVRGDSAAYFCASSAQQNTEAFFGQGTRLTVV.

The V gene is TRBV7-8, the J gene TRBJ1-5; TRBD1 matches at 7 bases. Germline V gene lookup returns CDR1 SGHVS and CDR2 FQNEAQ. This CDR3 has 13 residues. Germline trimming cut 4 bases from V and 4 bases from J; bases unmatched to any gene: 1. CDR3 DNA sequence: TGTGCCAGCAGCTGGACAGGTAATCAGCCCCAGCATTTT. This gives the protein CASSWTGNQPQHF.

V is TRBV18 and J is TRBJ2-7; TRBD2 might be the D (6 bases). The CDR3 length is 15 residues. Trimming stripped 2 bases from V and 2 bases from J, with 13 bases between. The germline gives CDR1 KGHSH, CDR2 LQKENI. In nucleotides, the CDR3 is TGTGCCAGCTCACCAGGGAGCGGGCGGACCTACGAGCAGTACTTC. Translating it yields CASSPGSGRTYEQYF.

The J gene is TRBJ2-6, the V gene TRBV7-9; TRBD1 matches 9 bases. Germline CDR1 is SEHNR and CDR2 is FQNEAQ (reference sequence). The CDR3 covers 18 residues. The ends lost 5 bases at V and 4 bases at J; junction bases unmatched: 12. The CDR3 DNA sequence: TGTGCCAGCAGCCGGTTCGGACAGGGGCCATTGGGGGCCAACGTCCTGACTTTC. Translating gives CASSRFGQGPLGANVLTF.